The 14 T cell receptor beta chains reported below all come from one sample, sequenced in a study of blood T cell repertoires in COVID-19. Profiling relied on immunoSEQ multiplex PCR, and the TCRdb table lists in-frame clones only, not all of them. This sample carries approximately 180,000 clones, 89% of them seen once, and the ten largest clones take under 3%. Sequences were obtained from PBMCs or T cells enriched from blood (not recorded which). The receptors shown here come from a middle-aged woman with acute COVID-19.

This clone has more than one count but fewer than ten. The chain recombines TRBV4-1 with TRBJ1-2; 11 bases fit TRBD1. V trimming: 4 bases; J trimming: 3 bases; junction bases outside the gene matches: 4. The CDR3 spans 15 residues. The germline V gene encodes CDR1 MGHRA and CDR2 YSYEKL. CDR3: CASSLGQGGDYGYTF. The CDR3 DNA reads TGCGCCAGCAGCCTGGGACAGGGGGGCGACTATGGCTACACCTTC.

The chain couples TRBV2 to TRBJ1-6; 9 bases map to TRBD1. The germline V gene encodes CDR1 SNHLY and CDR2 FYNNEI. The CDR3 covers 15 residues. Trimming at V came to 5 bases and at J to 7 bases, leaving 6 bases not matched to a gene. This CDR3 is CASSRDRASNSPLHF. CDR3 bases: TGTGCCAGCAGTCGGGACAGGGCCTCGAATTCACCCCTCCACTTT.

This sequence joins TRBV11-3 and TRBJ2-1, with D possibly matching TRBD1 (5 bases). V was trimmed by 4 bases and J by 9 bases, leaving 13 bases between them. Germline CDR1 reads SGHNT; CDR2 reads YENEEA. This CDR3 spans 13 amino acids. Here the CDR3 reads CASSSSGKVEQFF. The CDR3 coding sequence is TGTGCCAGCAGCTCGTCAGGGAAAGTTGAGCAGTTCTTC.

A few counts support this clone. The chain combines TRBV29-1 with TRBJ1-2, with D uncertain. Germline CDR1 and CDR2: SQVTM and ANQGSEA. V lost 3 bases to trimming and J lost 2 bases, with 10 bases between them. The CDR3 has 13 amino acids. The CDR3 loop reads CSVELTMNYGYTF. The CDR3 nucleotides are TGCAGCGTTGAGCTAACGATGAACTATGGCTACACCTTC.

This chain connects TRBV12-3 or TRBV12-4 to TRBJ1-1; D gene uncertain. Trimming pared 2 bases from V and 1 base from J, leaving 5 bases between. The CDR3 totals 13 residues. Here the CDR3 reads CASSLQRNTEAFF. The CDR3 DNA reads TGTGCCAGCAGTTTACAGCGGAACACTGAAGCTTTCTTT.

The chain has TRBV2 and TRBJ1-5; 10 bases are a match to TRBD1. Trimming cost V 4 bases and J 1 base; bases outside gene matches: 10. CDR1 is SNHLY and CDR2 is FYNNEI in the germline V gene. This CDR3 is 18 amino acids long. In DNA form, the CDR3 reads TGTGCCAGCAGTGGACAGGGGGCTGGCCGGGTGAGCAATCAGCCCCAGCATTTT. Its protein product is CASSGQGAGRVSNQPQHF.

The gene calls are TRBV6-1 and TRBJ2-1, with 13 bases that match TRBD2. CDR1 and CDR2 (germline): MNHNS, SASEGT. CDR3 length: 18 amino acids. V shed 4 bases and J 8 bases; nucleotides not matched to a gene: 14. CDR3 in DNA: TGTGCCAGCAGTGTTGATCCACTAGCGGGGGGGCTTCTCGATGAGCAGTTCTTC. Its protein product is CASSVDPLAGGLLDEQFF.

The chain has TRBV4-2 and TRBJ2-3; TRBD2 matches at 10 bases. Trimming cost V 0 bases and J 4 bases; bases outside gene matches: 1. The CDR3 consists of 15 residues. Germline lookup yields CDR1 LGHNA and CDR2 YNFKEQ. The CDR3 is CASSQEAGGPDTQYF. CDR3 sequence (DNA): TGTGCCAGCAGCCAAGAAGCGGGGGGGCCAGATACGCAGTATTTT.

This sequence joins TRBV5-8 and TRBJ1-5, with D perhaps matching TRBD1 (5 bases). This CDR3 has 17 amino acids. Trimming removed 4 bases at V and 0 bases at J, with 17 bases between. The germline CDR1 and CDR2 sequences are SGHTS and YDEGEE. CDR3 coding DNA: TGTGCCAGCAGCCGGATATCGACAGCGTTTAGCAATCAGCCCCAGCATTTT. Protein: CASSRISTAFSNQPQHF.

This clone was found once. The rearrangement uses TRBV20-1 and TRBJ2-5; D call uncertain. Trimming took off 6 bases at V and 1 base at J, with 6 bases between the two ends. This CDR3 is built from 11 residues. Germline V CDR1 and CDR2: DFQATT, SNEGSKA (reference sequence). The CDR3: CSAPLQETQYF. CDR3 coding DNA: TGCAGTGCCCCCCTCCAAGAGACCCAGTACTTC.

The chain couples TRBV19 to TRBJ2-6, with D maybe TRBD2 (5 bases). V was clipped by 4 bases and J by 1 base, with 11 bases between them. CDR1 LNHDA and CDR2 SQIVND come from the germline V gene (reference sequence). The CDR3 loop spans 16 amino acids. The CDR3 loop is CASSRARTSGANVLTF. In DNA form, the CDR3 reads TGTGCCAGTAGTAGGGCCCGGACTTCTGGGGCCAACGTCCTGACTTTC.

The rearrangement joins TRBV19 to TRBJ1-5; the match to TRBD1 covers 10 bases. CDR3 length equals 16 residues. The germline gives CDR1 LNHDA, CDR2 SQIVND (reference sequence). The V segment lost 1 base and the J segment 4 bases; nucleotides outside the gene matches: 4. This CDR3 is CASSIAPGQGNQPQHF. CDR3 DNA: TGTGCCAGTAGTATAGCTCCGGGACAGGGGAATCAGCCCCAGCATTTT.

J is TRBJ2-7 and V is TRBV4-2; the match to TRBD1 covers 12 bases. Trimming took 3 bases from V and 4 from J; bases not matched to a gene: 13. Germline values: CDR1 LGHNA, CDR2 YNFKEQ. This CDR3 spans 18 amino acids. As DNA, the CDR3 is TGTGCCAGCAGCCACACTCACCCCCCGGGACAGGGGGCTTACGAGCAGTACTTC. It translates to CASSHTHPPGQGAYEQYF.

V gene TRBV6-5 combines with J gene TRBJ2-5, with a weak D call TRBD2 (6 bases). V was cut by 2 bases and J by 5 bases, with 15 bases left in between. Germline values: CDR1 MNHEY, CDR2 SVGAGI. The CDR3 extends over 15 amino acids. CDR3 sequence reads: CASSYRGSGKETQYF. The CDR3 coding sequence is TGTGCCAGCAGTTACCGGGGGAGTGGTAAGGAGACCCAGTACTTC.